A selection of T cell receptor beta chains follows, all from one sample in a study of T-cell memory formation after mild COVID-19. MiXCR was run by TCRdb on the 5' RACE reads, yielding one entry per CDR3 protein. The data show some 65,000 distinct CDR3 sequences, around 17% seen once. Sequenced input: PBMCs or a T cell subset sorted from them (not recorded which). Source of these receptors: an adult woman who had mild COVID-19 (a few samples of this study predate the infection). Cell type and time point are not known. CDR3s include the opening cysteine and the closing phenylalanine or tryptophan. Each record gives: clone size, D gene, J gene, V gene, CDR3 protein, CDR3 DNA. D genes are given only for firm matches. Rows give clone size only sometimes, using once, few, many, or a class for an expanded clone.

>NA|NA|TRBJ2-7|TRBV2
CASSDNLGAEQYF
TGTGCCAGCAGTGATAATCTCGGGGCCGAGCAGTACTTC
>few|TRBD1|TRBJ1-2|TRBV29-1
CSVGPLGQGGYGYTF
TGCAGCGTTGGTCCTCTTGGGCAGGGGGGTTATGGCTACACCTTC
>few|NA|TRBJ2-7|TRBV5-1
CASSLHYEQYF
TGCGCCAGCAGCTTGCACTACGAGCAGTACTTC
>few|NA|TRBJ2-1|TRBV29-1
CSVDRSSYNEQFF
TGCAGCGTTGACAGGAGCTCCTACAATGAGCAGTTCTTC
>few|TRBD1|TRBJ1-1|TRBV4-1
CASSQLVTGNLEAFF
TGCGCCAGCAGCCAACTTGTGACAGGGAACCTTGAGGCTTTCTTT
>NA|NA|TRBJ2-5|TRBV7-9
CASSRTTGLETQYF
TGTGCCAGCAGCCGAACAACAGGGTTGGAGACCCAGTACTTC
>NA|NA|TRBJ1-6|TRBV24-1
CATSDSGTFSPLHF
TGTGCCACCAGTGATTCTGGCACTTTTTCACCCCTCCACTTT
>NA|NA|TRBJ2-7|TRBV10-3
CAISDDAGPYEQYF
TGTGCCATCAGTGACGATGCGGGGCCCTACGAGCAGTACTTC
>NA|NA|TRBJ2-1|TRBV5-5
CAARVEGSNEQFF
TGTGCGGCACGGGTAGAAGGCTCCAATGAGCAGTTCTTC
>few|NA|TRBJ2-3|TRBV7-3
CASSLGVSTDTQYF
TGTGCCAGCAGCTTGGGGGTCTCCACAGATACGCAGTATTTT
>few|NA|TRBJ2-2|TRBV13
CASSSHEGDLNTGELFF
TGTGCCAGCAGCTCTCACGAGGGGGACCTGAACACCGGGGAGCTGTTTTTT
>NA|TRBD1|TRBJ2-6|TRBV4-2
CASSQDINRGRTTGANVLTF
TGTGCCAGCAGCCAAGATATTAACAGGGGGAGAACGACTGGGGCCAACGTCCTGACTTTC
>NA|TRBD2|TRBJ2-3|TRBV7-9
CASSPTSGHTDTQYF
TGTGCCAGCAGCCCTACTAGCGGACACACAGATACGCAGTATTTT
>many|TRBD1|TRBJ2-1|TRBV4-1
CASSQPGTGYNEQFF
TGCGCCAGCAGCCAACCCGGGACAGGATACAATGAGCAGTTCTTC
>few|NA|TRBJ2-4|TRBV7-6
CASSLAGGLAKNIQYF
TGTGCCAGCAGCTTAGCCGGGGGACTAGCCAAAAACATTCAGTACTTC
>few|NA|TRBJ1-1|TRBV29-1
CSVEDLKQGRFEAFF
TGCAGCGTTGAAGACCTTAAACAGGGTCGGTTTGAAGCTTTCTTT
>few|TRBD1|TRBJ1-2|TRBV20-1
CSAERGRGDYGYTF
TGCAGTGCCGAGAGGGGCAGGGGGGACTATGGCTACACCTTC
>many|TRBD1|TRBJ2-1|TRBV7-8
CASSSPGTGGDDGAYNEQFF
TGTGCCAGCAGCTCCCCCGGAACAGGGGGCGATGATGGGGCCTACAATGAGCAGTTCTTC
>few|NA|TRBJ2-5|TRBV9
CASSVVQGGRETQYF
TGTGCCAGCAGCGTAGTACAAGGGGGACGGGAGACCCAGTACTTC
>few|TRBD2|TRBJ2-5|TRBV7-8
CASSNGGLATETQYF
TGTGCCAGCAGCAACGGAGGACTAGCTACGGAGACCCAGTACTTC
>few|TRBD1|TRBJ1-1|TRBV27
CASSSLQGAAEAFF
TGTGCCAGCAGTTCCCTCCAGGGGGCCGCTGAAGCTTTCTTT
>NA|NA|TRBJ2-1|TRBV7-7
CASSLGELSYNEQFF
TGTGCTAGCAGCTTGGGGGAGTTATCCTACAATGAGCAGTTCTTC
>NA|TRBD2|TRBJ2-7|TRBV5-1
CASSGGASGSSYEQYF
TGCGCCAGCAGCGGAGGGGCTAGCGGCAGCTCCTACGAGCAGTACTTC
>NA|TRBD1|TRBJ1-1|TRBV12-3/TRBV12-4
CASEQGRNTEAFF
TGTGCCAGCGAACAGGGGCGGAACACTGAAGCTTTCTTT
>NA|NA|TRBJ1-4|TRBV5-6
CASSLAGTTTNEKLFF
TGTGCCAGCAGCTTGGCTGGGACAACAACTAATGAAAAACTGTTTTTT
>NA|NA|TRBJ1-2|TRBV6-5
CASSFGMNYGYTF
TGTGCCAGCAGTTTTGGGATGAACTATGGCTACACCTTC
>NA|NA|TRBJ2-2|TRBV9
CASSTTGINTGELFF
TGTGCCAGCAGCACTACAGGGATTAACACCGGGGAGCTGTTTTTT
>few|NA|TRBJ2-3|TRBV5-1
CASLEVPGGGTDTQYF
TGCGCCAGCCTTGAAGTCCCGGGTGGAGGGACAGATACGCAGTATTTT
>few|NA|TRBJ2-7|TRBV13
CASSLGGLDYEQYF
TGTGCCAGCAGCTTAGGTGGTCTGGACTACGAGCAGTACTTC
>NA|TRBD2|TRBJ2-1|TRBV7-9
CASSLGLGTSALEQFF
TGTGCCAGCAGCTTAGGGCTCGGGACTAGCGCTCTTGAGCAGTTCTTC
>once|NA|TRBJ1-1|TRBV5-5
CASSLTRDHTEAFF
TGTGCCAGCAGCTTGACCAGGGACCACACTGAAGCTTTCTTT
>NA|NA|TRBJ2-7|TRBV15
CATSKGSQLYEQYF
TGTGCCACCAGTAAAGGCAGCCAACTATACGAGCAGTACTTC
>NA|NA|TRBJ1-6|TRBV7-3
CASSPNAQGRWNRNSPLHF
TGTGCCAGCAGCCCTAATGCGCAGGGGAGGTGGAACCGGAATTCACCCCTCCACTTT
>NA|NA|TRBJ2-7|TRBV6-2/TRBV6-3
CASSEADYYEQYF
TGTGCCAGCAGTGAAGCGGATTACTACGAGCAGTACTTC
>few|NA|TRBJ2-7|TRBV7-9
CASTGEAYEQYF
TGTGCCAGCACCGGGGAGGCCTACGAGCAGTACTTC
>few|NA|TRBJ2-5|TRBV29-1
CSVEGLQETQYF
TGCAGCGTTGAGGGGCTTCAAGAGACCCAGTACTTC
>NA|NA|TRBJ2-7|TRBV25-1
CASEGAYYEQYF
TGTGCCAGCGAAGGGGCATACTACGAGCAGTACTTC
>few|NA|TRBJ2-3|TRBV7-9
CASSLSTQYF
TGTGCCAGCAGCCTCAGTACGCAGTATTTT
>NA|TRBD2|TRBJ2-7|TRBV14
CASSHARLAGNEQYF
TGTGCCAGCAGCCATGCTAGACTAGCAGGCAACGAGCAGTACTTC
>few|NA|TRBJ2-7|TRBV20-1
CSVRRGDGRSYEQYF
TGCAGTGTTAGACGAGGGGACGGAAGATCCTACGAGCAGTACTTC
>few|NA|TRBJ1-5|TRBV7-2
CASSGDGSWPQHF
TGTGCCAGCAGCGGGGACGGGTCATGGCCCCAGCATTTT